This T cell receptor beta chain is from a study of blood T cell repertoires in COVID-19. Data came from immunoSEQ multiplex PCR; TCRdb stores just in-frame clones and leaves some out. The table lists 140,000 to 150,000 clones, roughly 79% of them singletons. CDR1 is GTSNPN, CDR2 SVGIG, per germline (reference sequence). The ends lost 0 bases at V and 6 bases at J; junction bases unmatched: 16. The CDR3 has 17 amino acids. The TCR was taken from a human donor with acute or convalescent COVID-19. The donor label of this sample is uncertain. The chain carries TRBV30 and TRBJ2-5; 7 bases align to TRBD1. What was sequenced was peripheral blood. The CDR3 nucleotides are TGTGCCTGGAGTGTACGTGGAGGTGAAGGGGGCGGAAAGACCCAGTACTTC. It yields the protein CAWSVRGGEGGGKTQYF.